This T cell receptor (beta chain) comes out of a study of T-cell memory formation after mild COVID-19. CDR3 length equals 18 residues. V was pared by 4 bases and J by 9 bases, with 16 bases of the junction left unmatched. TCRdb re-called the 5' RACE reads with MiXCR, one entry per CDR3 protein. In the table there are under 600,000 distinct CDR3 sequences, about a fifth of which are singletons. Sequences were obtained from PBMCs or a T cell subset sorted from them (not recorded which). This TCR was sampled from an adult woman who had mild COVID-19 (a few samples of this study predate the infection). Cell type and time point are not known. The V gene is TRBV12-3 or TRBV12-4, the J gene TRBJ2-5, with TRBD2 matching over 14 bases. The CDR3 DNA reads as TGTGCCAGCAGTTCCGGACTAGCGGGAGGAACGGGTAATGTGGCCCAGTACTTC. Translated, it gives CASSSGLAGGTGNVAQYF.